This entry is about one TCR beta chain. The CDR3 runs 14 residues. Unmatched junction bases numbered 7, after V lost 3 bases and J lost 6 bases. The germline CDR1 and CDR2 sequences are MNHEY and SMNVEV (reference sequence). The assay was immunoSEQ multiplex PCR, and TCRdb's table has in-frame clones only and misses some. The sample records 60,000 to 70,000 clones, about four fifths being singletons. The data were obtained in a study of OX40 agonist ivuxolimab in advanced cancers. Study at large: Ivuxolimab, which is an agonistic anti-OX40 (CD134) antibody, was administered to the patients.

The chain carries TRBV27 and TRBJ2-7, with TRBD1 identical over 8 bases. The clonotype originates from an adult with an advanced solid tumor such as melanoma, head and neck, liver or kidney cancer. Source: CD4+ or CD8+ T cells sorted from blood, taken in a trial of the OX40 agonist ivuxolimab. CDR3: CASSFLDRASEQYF. In DNA, the CDR3 is TGTGCCAGCAGTTTTTTGGACAGGGCTTCCGAGCAGTACTTC.